This T cell receptor (beta chain) was profiled in a study of cytomegalovirus exposure and HLA in healthy donors. Germline V gene sequence: CDR1 SGHRS, CDR2 YFSETQ. V was trimmed by 0 bases and J by 1 base, leaving 16 bases between them. This CDR3 spans 17 amino acids. Sequencing was performed with immunoSEQ multiplex PCR; in TCRdb, only in-frame clones are kept and a portion is missing. The sample lists about 150,000 clones; 70% to 90% were seen once. General study points: Subsequent analysis showed first-cohort TCR clusters tending to co-occur in around 130 validation repertoires. In vitro, a few CMV-associated chains proved specific for CMV antigens.

Comment on this clone: The antigen is not known.

This sequence originates from a human donor in good health. The rearrangement links TRBV5-1 to TRBJ1-1; D perhaps matches TRBD1 (6 bases). Source material: PBMCs. CDR3 loop: CASSLDRALGSNTEAFF. The CDR3 DNA sequence: TGCGCCAGCAGCTTGGACAGGGCTTTAGGGTCGAACACTGAAGCTTTCTTT.